This T cell receptor beta chain derives from a study of PD-1 blockade in classical Hodgkin lymphoma. About the research overall: Administration of nivolumab to patients was at 3 mg/kg intravenously every 2 weeks.

Concerning this clone itself: Its antigen remains unknown.

The table came from immunoSEQ multiplex PCR; TCRdb's copy has only in-frame clones and leaves some out. The top ten clones hold around 5.4% of a sample with about 50,000 clones, around 89% of them seen once. Study-wide findings and caveats: Patients newly diagnosed and complete responders had comparable baseline diversity.

With 11 bases removed from V and 3 bases from J, the gap between germline ends came to 12 bases. Germline assignment: CDR1 SEHNR and CDR2 FQNEAQ (reference sequence). This CDR3 has 12 residues. Autologous stem cell transplantation was followed by relapse in every patient, and brentuximab vedotin exposure varied. This receptor was taken from a human donor with classical Hodgkin lymphoma. This specimen was peripheral blood mononuclear cells (PBMCs), taken before the second cycle of nivolumab. The genes are TRBV7-9 and TRBJ2-3; D is possibly TRBD1 (5 bases). CDR3: CAGKGLTDTQYF. The CDR3, as DNA: TGTGCCGGGAAGGGGCTAACAGATACGCAGTATTTT.